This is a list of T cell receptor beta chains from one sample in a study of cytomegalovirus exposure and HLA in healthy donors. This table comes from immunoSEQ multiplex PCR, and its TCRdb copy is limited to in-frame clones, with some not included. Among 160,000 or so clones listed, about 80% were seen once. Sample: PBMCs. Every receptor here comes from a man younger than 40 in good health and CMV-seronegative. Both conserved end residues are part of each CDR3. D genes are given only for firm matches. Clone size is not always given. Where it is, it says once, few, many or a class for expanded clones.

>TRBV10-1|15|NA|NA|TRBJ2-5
CASSEPSTGQETQYF
TGCGCCAGCAGTGAGCCCTCGACAGGACAAGAGACCCAGTACTTC
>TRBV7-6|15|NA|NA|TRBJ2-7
CASSLAQGHTYEQYF
TGTGCCAGCAGCTTAGCTCAGGGTCATACGTACGAGCAGTACTTC
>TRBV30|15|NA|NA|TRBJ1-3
CAWSVRRAGGNTIYF
TGTGCCTGGAGTGTTAGGAGGGCGGGGGGAAACACCATATATTTT
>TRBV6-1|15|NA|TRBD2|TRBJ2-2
CASSESSGKVGELFF
TGTGCCAGCAGTGAATCTAGCGGGAAAGTCGGGGAGCTGTTTTTT
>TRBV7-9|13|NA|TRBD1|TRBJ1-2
CASSYGQGPKDVF
TGTGCCAGCAGCTACGGACAGGGGCCCAAAGACGTCTTC
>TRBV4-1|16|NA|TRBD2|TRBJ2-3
CASSQHGLAGPDTQYF
TGCGCCAGCAGCCAACACGGACTAGCGGGACCAGATACGCAGTATTTT
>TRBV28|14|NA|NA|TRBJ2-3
CASSGGRGTDTQYF
TGTGCCAGCAGTGGAGGACGGGGAACAGATACGCAGTATTTT
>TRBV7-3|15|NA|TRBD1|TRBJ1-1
CASSPDRGRNTEAFF
TGTGCCAGCAGCCCGGACAGGGGGCGGAACACTGAAGCTTTCTTT
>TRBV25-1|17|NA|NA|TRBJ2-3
CASTESGGAVGTDTQYF
TGTGCCAGCACCGAGAGCGGAGGGGCAGTGGGCACAGATACGCAGTATTTT
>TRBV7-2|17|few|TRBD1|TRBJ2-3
CASSPPSGTGGTDTQYF
TGTGCCAGCAGCCCACCCTCGGGGACAGGGGGCACAGATACGCAGTATTTT
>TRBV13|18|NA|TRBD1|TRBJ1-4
CASSPNSAKQGENEKLFF
TGTGCCAGCAGCCCCAATTCTGCTAAACAGGGGGAGAATGAAAAACTGTTTTTT
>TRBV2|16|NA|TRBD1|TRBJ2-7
CASRQTGQGSIYEQYF
TGTGCCAGCAGACAAACCGGACAGGGGTCAATCTACGAGCAGTACTTC
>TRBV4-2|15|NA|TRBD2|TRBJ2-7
CASSQTSGSDYEQYF
TGTGCCAGCAGCCAAACTAGCGGGAGTGATTACGAGCAGTACTTC
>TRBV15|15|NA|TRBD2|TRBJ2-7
CATSRDPAGGGEQYF
TGTGCCACCAGCAGAGACCCAGCGGGAGGAGGCGAGCAGTACTTC
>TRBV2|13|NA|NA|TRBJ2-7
CASSVYFSDEQYF
TGTGCCAGCAGCGTCTACTTTTCCGACGAGCAGTACTTC